A single sample gave rise to the 6 T cell receptor beta chains below, sequenced in a study of cytomegalovirus exposure and HLA in healthy donors. Primers included in the PCR were 60 Vbeta and 13 Jbeta primers. Assay used: immunoSEQ multiplex PCR; TCRdb lists only in-frame clones, some missing. The sample gives about 190,000 clones, 81% of which show up once; 3.8% is in the top ten. The specimen sequenced was PBMCs. These receptors all come from a man over 45 in good health and CMV-seronegative.

The chain uses TRBV15 and TRBJ2-2; the D is unclear. Looked up from germline, CDR1 is LNHNV and CDR2 is YYDKDF (reference sequence). This CDR3 has 13 residues. Trimming pared 0 bases from V and 5 bases from J, leaving 4 bases between. CDR3 sequence (DNA): TGTGCCACCAGCAGAGATCGGACCGGGGAGCTGTTTTTT. It encodes CATSRDRTGELFF.

V and J are TRBV5-4 and TRBJ2-5; tentative D call: TRBD2 (6 bases). Trimming shortened V by 3 bases and J by 0 bases, and 9 bases separated the two germline ends. The CDR3 runs 14 residues. The germline V gene encodes CDR1 SGHNT and CDR2 YYREEE (reference sequence). The CDR3 sequence: CASSSWEDQETQYF. CDR3 DNA: TGTGCCAGCAGCTCCTGGGAGGACCAAGAGACCCAGTACTTC.

This clone came up once. V gene TRBV7-2 combines with J gene TRBJ2-2, with 7 bases aligning to TRBD1. V lost 5 bases to trimming and J lost 6 bases; unmatched junction nucleotides: 9. The CDR3 runs 15 residues. The V gene's germline CDR1 is SGHTA and CDR2 FQGNSA. CDR3 residues: CASSPKGTVPGELFF. The CDR3 region has the DNA TGTGCCAGCAGCCCAAAGGGGACAGTGCCCGGGGAGCTGTTTTTT. Full variable domain (missing parts from reference TRBV7-2 and TRBJ2-2): GAGVSQSPSNKVTEKGKDVELRCDPISGHTALYWYRQSLGQGLEFLIYFQGNSAPDKSGLPSDRFSAERTGGSVSTLTIQRTQQEDSAVYLCASSPKGTVPGELFFGEGSRLTVL.

In regard to this clone: This sample also contains other DNA sequences that code for the same CDR3. The chain carries TRBV11-3 and TRBJ2-2; D gene ambiguous. Germline assignment: CDR1 SGHNT and CDR2 YENEEA. The CDR3 has 13 residues. Trimming took off 5 bases at V and 4 bases at J, with 8 bases between the two ends. CDR3 sequence: CASSPGGTGELFF. The CDR3 nucleotides read TGTGCCAGCAGCCCCGGTGGCACCGGGGAGCTGTTTTTT.

The rearrangement links TRBV14 to TRBJ1-6; D is unresolved. Germline V gene data show CDR1 as SGHDN and CDR2 as FVKESK. CDR3 length: 14 amino acids. The V end was cut by 4 bases, the J end by 4 bases, with 8 bases between. The CDR3 loop reads CASSPGLYNSPLHF. The CDR3 bases are TGTGCCAGCAGCCCCGGACTTTATAATTCACCCCTCCACTTT.

This clone turned up a few times. The J gene is TRBJ2-3, the V gene TRBV27, with D possibly TRBD2 on 5 matching bases. Germline CDR1 and CDR2: MNHEY and SMNVEV (reference sequence). V was trimmed by 5 bases and J by 1 base, leaving 16 bases between them. This CDR3 contains 16 residues. The CDR3 nucleotides read TGTGCCAGCAGTCCAGTAGGAAGCGGCGGCACAGATACGCAGTATTTT. Translation: CASSPVGSGGTDTQYF.